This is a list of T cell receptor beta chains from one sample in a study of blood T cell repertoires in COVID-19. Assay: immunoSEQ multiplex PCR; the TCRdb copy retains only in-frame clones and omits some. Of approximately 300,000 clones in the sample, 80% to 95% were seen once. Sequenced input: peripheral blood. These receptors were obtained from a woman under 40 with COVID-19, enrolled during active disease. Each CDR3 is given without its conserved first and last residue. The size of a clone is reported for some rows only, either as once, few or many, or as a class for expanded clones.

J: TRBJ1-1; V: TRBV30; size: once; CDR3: AWSRAEAF
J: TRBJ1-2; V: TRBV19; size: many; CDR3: ASSARDRRYGYT
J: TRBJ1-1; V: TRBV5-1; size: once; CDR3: ASSLGRDAEAF
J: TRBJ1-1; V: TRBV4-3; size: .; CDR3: ASSQHQGVEAF
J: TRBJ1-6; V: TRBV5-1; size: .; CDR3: ASSSTIPPGLGGYNSPLH
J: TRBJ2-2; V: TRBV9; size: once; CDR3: ASSQVRGGTGELF
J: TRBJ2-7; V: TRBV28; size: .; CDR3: ASTGPHVYEQY
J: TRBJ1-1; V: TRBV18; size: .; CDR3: ASSSGVNTEAF
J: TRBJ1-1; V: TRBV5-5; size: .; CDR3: ASSTTGTGNTEAF
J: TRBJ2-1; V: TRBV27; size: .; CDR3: ASRPPGLAGANEQF
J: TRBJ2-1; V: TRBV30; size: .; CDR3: AWSVGTSSYNEQF
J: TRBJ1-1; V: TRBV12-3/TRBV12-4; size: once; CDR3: ASSFWQNTEAF
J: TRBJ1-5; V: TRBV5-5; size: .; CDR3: ASSLGTGFSSNQPQH
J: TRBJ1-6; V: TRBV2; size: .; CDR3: ASTSLSGYNSPLH
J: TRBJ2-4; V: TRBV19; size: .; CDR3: ASQPGALAKNIQY
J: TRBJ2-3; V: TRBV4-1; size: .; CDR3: ASSQALTADTQY
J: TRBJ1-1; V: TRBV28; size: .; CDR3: ASSTGQDWTEAF
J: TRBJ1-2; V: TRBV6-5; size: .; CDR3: ASKRANYGYT